This T cell receptor beta chain came from a study of multiple sclerosis patients with progressive multifocal leukoencephalopathy. Germline V gives CDR1 LNHNV, CDR2 YYDKDF (reference sequence). V gave up 5 bases and J gave up 0 bases, with 13 bases separating them. There are 16 residues in the CDR3. In regard to this clone: The antigen remains unidentified.

The assay was immunoSEQ multiplex PCR, and TCRdb's table has in-frame clones only and misses some. The sample lists 25,000 to 35,000 clones, roughly 91% occurring once. Broader study findings: No common TRBV or TRBJ usage or pairing appeared at PML. Lower normalized Shannon entropy suggested reduced TRB diversity in most PML patients. PML-onset expanded TRB clones were detectable before and during natalizumab therapy.

Time point given: five to six months of natalizumab therapy. Every listed patient previously received interferon beta; all PML patients were women. The genes are TRBV15 and TRBJ2-2, with no clear D. The sequencing used PBMCs, collected from a patient treated with natalizumab. This TCR was recovered from a human donor with multiple sclerosis. The CDR3 region has the DNA TGTGCCACCAGCCGATCCGGTCCTCCGAACACCGGGGAGCTGTTTTTT. Its protein product is CATSRSGPPNTGELFF.